A single sample is the source of the 30 T cell receptor beta chains below, sequenced in a study of T-cell memory formation after mild COVID-19. TCRdb used MiXCR to reprocess the 5' RACE reads, holding one entry per CDR3 protein. The repertoire consists of hundreds of thousands of distinct CDR3 sequences, with 20% to 25% occurring once and the leading ten covering 21%. Sequenced material: PBMCs or a T cell subset sorted from them (not recorded which). These receptors were obtained from a man between 18 and 29 years old who had mild COVID-19 (a few samples of this study predate the infection). Cell type and time point are not known.

The chain joins TRBV6-5 to TRBJ2-1, with TRBD2 as a possible D gene (6 bases). Germline CDR1 MNHEY, CDR2 SVGAGI. V lost 0 bases and J 6 bases, leaving 18 bases between the germline ends. The CDR3 runs 17 residues. The CDR3 bases are TGTGCCAGCAGTTACTCGATCGGGAGACCGAACGTCAATGAGCAGTTCTTC. Translation gives CASSYSIGRPNVNEQFF.

The chain recombines TRBV4-3 with TRBJ2-7; the D gene is possibly TRBD1 (6 bases). The CDR3 is made up of 14 amino acids. V was cut by 1 base and J by 4 bases, with 11 bases left in between. Germline loops: CDR1 LGHNA, CDR2 YSLEER. The CDR3 sequence is CASSQGPQGYEQYF. DNA for the CDR3: TGCGCCAGCAGCCAAGGCCCACAGGGATACGAGCAGTACTTC.

This clonotype was seen more than once but under ten times. V usage is TRBV20-1 and J usage is TRBJ2-1; D is unresolved. The CDR3 sequence is 12 residues long. Germline loops: CDR1 DFQATT, CDR2 SNEGSKA (reference sequence). Trimming removed 1 base at V and 13 bases at J, with 14 bases between. The CDR3 reads CSARVNEVIQFF. CDR3 nucleotide sequence: TGCAGTGCTAGAGTGAATGAGGTGATTCAGTTCTTC.

The chain carries TRBV5-5 and TRBJ2-2; 9 bases are shared with TRBD1. This CDR3 contains 16 residues. Germline CDR1 reads SGHKS; CDR2 reads YYEKEE (reference sequence). After removal of 3 bases from V and 0 bases from J, the junction contained 3 bases not matched to a gene. CDR3 DNA sequence: TGTGCCAGCAGCTCTGGGACAGGGCCGAACACCGGGGAGCTGTTTTTT. It specifies CASSSGTGPNTGELFF.

The rearrangement joins TRBV7-3 to TRBJ1-1; D ambiguous. With 10 bases removed from V and 4 bases from J, the gap between germline ends came to 16 bases. Germline-derived CDR1 and CDR2 are SGHTA and FQGTGA. There are 13 residues in the CDR3. Here the CDR3 reads CATSDGVSTEAFF. The CDR3 bases are TGTGCCACATCTGACGGGGTTAGCACTGAAGCTTTCTTT.

The chain combines TRBV10-3 with TRBJ2-3; no definite D call. The CDR3 extends over 13 amino acids. Germline CDR1 and CDR2: ENHRY and SYGVKD. Trimming took off 3 bases at V and 1 base at J, with 5 bases between the two ends. The CDR3 loop reads CAISDRGTDTQYF. The CDR3 coding sequence is TGTGCCATCAGTGACAGAGGCACAGATACGCAGTATTTT.

This clonotype turned up a few times. The genes are TRBV20-1 and TRBJ2-7; D unresolved. Germline-derived CDR1 and CDR2 are DFQATT and SNEGSKA (reference sequence). Between the trimmed V and J ends, which lost 0 bases and 1 base, there was a span of 10 bases. CDR3 size: 14 residues. CDR3 amino acids: CSARDFRLSYEQYF. The DNA for the CDR3 is TGCAGTGCTAGAGATTTTAGACTTTCCTACGAGCAGTACTTC.

This clonotype was recorded a few times. The V gene is TRBV4-3, the J gene TRBJ2-7; 7 nucleotides line up with TRBD2. CDR3 length: 13 amino acids. From germline, CDR1 is LGHNA and CDR2 YSLEER. V was clipped by 4 bases and J by 4 bases; unmatched bases: 4. CDR3 residues: CASSREGGYEQYF. Written as DNA, the CDR3 is TGCGCCAGCAGCCGGGAGGGAGGGTACGAGCAGTACTTC.

This clonotype turned up a few times. The rearrangement joins TRBV25-1 to TRBJ1-1; maybe TRBD1 (6 bases). V lost 4 bases and J 3 bases, leaving 12 bases between the germline ends. Germline loops: CDR1 MGHDK, CDR2 SYGVNS. The CDR3 has 14 amino acids. CDR3 nucleotides: TGTGCCAGCAGTGTGGGGGCAGCGGACACTGAAGCTTTCTTT. Its protein is CASSVGAADTEAFF.

This clonotype occurred many times. The V call is TRBV4-2, the J call TRBJ2-5; 11 bases match TRBD2. Germline loops: CDR1 LGHNA, CDR2 YNFKEQ. CDR3 length: 16 residues. V lost 0 bases, J lost 2 bases, and 2 bases stayed unmatched. CDR3 sequence: CASSQDLAGGQETQYF. The CDR3 nucleotides read TGTGCCAGCAGCCAAGACCTAGCGGGGGGTCAAGAGACCCAGTACTTC.

This clonotype was observed a handful of times. The chain links TRBV2 to TRBJ2-3; D remains unclear. Germline-derived CDR1 and CDR2 are SNHLY and FYNNEI. This CDR3 region has 13 residues. V was shortened by 0 bases and J by 5 bases, with 6 bases between the two germline ends. The CDR3 reads CASSEAAEDTQYF. DNA of the CDR3: TGTGCCAGCAGTGAAGCGGCGGAAGATACGCAGTATTTT.

This clonotype showed up just a few times. This CDR3 reads CASSFDGQGYGYTF. In DNA form, the CDR3 reads TGCGCCAGCAGCTTCGACGGGCAGGGGTACGGCTACACCTTC. The chain recombines TRBV5-1 with TRBJ1-2; TRBD1 is a possible D gene (6 bases). Germline lookup yields CDR1 SGHRS and CDR2 YFSETQ. The V gene lost 2 bases and the J gene lost 8 bases, with 16 bases spanning the gap. The CDR3 loop spans 14 amino acids.

The genes are TRBV20-1 and TRBJ2-5, with TRBD1 as a possible D gene (7 bases). Germline CDR1 DFQATT, CDR2 SNEGSKA (reference sequence). The length of the CDR3 is 13 residues. Trimming removed 5 bases from V and 3 bases from J, with 13 bases in between. CDR3 DNA: TGCAGTGCTCCTCAGGGGGGCAAAGAGACCCAGTACTTC. This gives the protein CSAPQGGKETQYF.

Concerning this clonotype: Just one base apart from a much larger clone, this may be a read error. This chain connects TRBV5-1 to TRBJ1-1; 9 nucleotides agree with TRBD1. The germline V gene has CDR1 SGHRS and CDR2 YFSETQ. V dropped 4 bases and J dropped 6; count of bases not matched to a gene: 7. The CDR3 sequence is 14 residues long. CDR3 amino acids: CASSLGTGWAEAFF. The CDR3 coding sequence is TGCGCCAGCAGCCTTGGGACAGGGTGGGCTGAAGCTTTCTTT.

The chain combines TRBV5-6 with TRBJ2-5, with no clear D. This CDR3 contains 11 residues. Germline CDR1 SGHDT, CDR2 YYEEEE. V shed 7 bases and J shed 3 bases, with 7 bases lying between them. CDR3 nucleotides: TGTGCCAGCGGCCGGGAAGAGACCCAGTACTTC. Translation: CASGREETQYF.

This clonotype was counted a few times. The chain recombines TRBV7-8 with TRBJ2-3; 9 positions match TRBD1. This CDR3 comprises 15 residues. J was trimmed by 9 bases and V by 1 base; bases with no gene match: 8. Germline values: CDR1 SGHVS, CDR2 FQNEAQ. The CDR3 loop reads CASSLGDREGRTQYF. CDR3 bases: TGTGCCAGCAGCTTAGGGGACAGGGAAGGGAGGACGCAGTATTTT. Full variable domain (remainder filled in from reference TRBV7-8 and TRBJ2-3): GAGVSQSPRYKVAKRGQDVALRCDPISGHVSLFWYQQALGQGPEFLTYFQNEAQLDKSGLPSDRFFAERPEGSVSTLKIQRTQQEDSAVYLCASSLGDREGRTQYFGPGTRLTVL.

The J gene is TRBJ1-1, the V gene TRBV6-5, with D tentatively TRBD1 (5 bases). The CDR3 spans 15 residues. Trimming left V 5 bases short and J 0 bases short, with 13 bases between. The germline gives CDR1 MNHEY, CDR2 SVGAGI. The CDR3 loop reads CASSHGGGMNTEAFF. In DNA form, the CDR3 reads TGTGCCAGCAGTCACGGGGGGGGTATGAACACTGAAGCTTTCTTT.

This clonotype was seen a handful of times. The rearrangement joins TRBV6-2 or TRBV6-3 to TRBJ1-1; TRBD1 matches 7 bases. Germline-derived CDR1 and CDR2 are MNHEY and SVGEGT. Trimming cost V 0 bases and J 8 bases; bases outside gene matches: 6. The CDR3 runs to 14 residues. The CDR3 here is CASSYSGGTEEAFF. The CDR3, as DNA: TGTGCCAGCAGTTACTCGGGAGGGACAGAGGAAGCTTTCTTT.

This chain uses TRBV18 with TRBJ2-7; 7 bases are a match to TRBD1. This CDR3 contains 13 residues. V lost 9 bases to trimming and J lost 1 base; unmatched junction nucleotides: 6. Germline-derived CDR1 and CDR2 are KGHSH and LQKENI. CDR3 sequence: CASDSGQSYEQYF. The DNA for the CDR3 is TGTGCCAGTGACTCGGGACAGTCCTACGAGCAGTACTTC.

The chain is built from TRBV7-3 and TRBJ2-3; D unresolved. Germline V gives CDR1 SGHTA, CDR2 FQGTGA. The CDR3 extends over 16 amino acids. V was trimmed by 5 bases and J by 2 bases, leaving 17 bases between them. CDR3 loop: CASSPSAASSTDTQYF. As DNA, the CDR3 is TGTGCCAGCAGCCCATCGGCGGCTTCCTCCACAGATACGCAGTATTTT.

The chain is built from TRBV5-4 and TRBJ2-3; 8 nucleotides agree with TRBD2. CDR1 and CDR2 (germline): SGHNT, YYREEE (reference sequence). The J segment lost 6 bases and the V segment lost 4 bases, leaving 7 bases of the junction unmatched. This CDR3 contains 14 residues. The CDR3 reads CASSTRTSQDTQYF. The CDR3 coding sequence is TGTGCCAGCAGCACAAGGACTAGCCAGGATACGCAGTATTTT.

This clonotype came up a few times. The chain combines TRBV5-1 with TRBJ1-3; the D is unclear. The CDR3 loop spans 16 amino acids. The V end was cut by 0 bases, the J end by 0 bases, with 10 bases between. Germline loops: CDR1 SGHRS, CDR2 YFSETQ. CDR3 amino acids: CASSLGVPSSGNTIYF. The CDR3 DNA is TGCGCCAGCAGCTTGGGGGTACCGAGCTCTGGAAACACCATATATTTT.

This clonotype was seen more than once but under ten times. CDR3 nucleotide sequence: TGTGCCAGCAGCGAGCAGCCCGGGGTCACAGGGGGAGTGACTGAAGCTTTCTTT. Translating it yields CASSEQPGVTGGVTEAFF. V usage is TRBV9 and J usage is TRBJ1-1; 8 nucleotides agree with TRBD1. The germline V gene has CDR1 SGDLS and CDR2 YYNGEE. V shed 3 bases, J shed 5 bases, and the junction held 18 bases outside the gene matches. The CDR3 covers 18 residues.

In its sample, this clonotype was seen a few times. This chain uses TRBV7-9 with TRBJ1-1; D is unclear. The V gene's germline CDR1 is SEHNR and CDR2 FQNEAQ (reference sequence). CDR3 length: 12 residues. The V end was cut by 4 bases, the J end by 6 bases, with 9 bases between. CDR3: CASSSNGAEAFF. CDR3 in DNA: TGTGCCAGCAGCTCCAATGGAGCTGAAGCTTTCTTT.

This clonotype was counted only a few times. This chain joins TRBV7-2 and TRBJ2-5; D is unresolved. Trimming cost V 6 bases and J 1 base, with 12 bases left between them. This CDR3 is 14 amino acids long. Germline-derived CDR1 and CDR2 are SGHTA and FQGNSA. The CDR3 bases are TGTGCCAGCAGTTCCGGACGGTTCCAAGAGACCCAGTACTTC. As protein: CASSSGRFQETQYF.

This clonotype has a handful of counts. This chain joins TRBV4-3 and TRBJ2-3; D perhaps matches TRBD2 (6 bases). Trimming left V 4 bases short and J 2 bases short, with 16 bases between. Germline-derived CDR1 and CDR2 are LGHNA and YSLEER. The CDR3 is made up of 16 amino acids. The CDR3 sequence is CASSPRGEYPTDTQYF. The DNA for the CDR3 is TGCGCCAGCAGCCCCCGCGGGGAGTATCCCACAGATACGCAGTATTTT.

The J gene is TRBJ2-1, the V gene TRBV7-9; no clear D gene. This CDR3 region has 13 residues. The V gene's germline CDR1 is SEHNR and CDR2 FQNEAQ (reference sequence). V dropped 5 bases and J dropped 3 bases, with 8 bases sitting between them. CDR3 amino acids: CASSNWDYNEQFF. In DNA form, the CDR3 reads TGTGCCAGCAGCAACTGGGACTACAATGAGCAGTTCTTC.

The chain uses TRBV6-2 or TRBV6-3 and TRBJ2-4; the D gene is possibly TRBD2 (6 bases). The ends were cut back, 4 bases at V and 12 bases at J, with 19 bases in the middle. Germline CDR1 reads MNHEY; CDR2 reads SVGEGT. CDR3 length: 14 residues. The CDR3 DNA is TGTGCCAGCAGTTCAATAGTATACCGGGACTCTCAGTACTTC. It translates to CASSSIVYRDSQYF.

This clonotype was observed a few times. The chain recombines TRBV4-2 with TRBJ2-7; the D gene is possibly TRBD2 (5 bases). CDR3 length equals 15 residues. V gave up 0 bases and J gave up 0 bases, with 9 bases separating them. Germline V gene lookup returns CDR1 LGHNA and CDR2 YNFKEQ. CDR3 in amino acids: CASSQERLASYEQYF. The CDR3 region has the DNA TGTGCCAGCAGCCAAGAAAGGCTAGCCTCCTACGAGCAGTACTTC.

This clonotype has more than one count but fewer than ten. The V call is TRBV6-2 or TRBV6-3, the J call TRBJ1-1; D is ambiguous. Deletions cut 2 bases from V and 6 bases from J, with 4 bases between. This CDR3 is 11 amino acids long. Germline V gives CDR1 MNHEY, CDR2 SVGEGT. CDR3: CASSYNSEAFF. CDR3 in DNA: TGTGCCAGCAGTTACAATTCTGAAGCTTTCTTT.